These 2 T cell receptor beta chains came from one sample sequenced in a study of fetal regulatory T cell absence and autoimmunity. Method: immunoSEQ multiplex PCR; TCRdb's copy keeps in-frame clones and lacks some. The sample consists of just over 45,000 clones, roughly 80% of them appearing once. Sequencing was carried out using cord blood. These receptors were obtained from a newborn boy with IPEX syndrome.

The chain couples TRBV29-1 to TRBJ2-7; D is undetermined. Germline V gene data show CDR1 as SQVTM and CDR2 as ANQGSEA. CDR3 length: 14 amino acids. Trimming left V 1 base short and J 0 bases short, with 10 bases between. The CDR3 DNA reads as TGCAGCGTTGAAGTGGGGTCTAGCTCCTACGAGCAGTACTTC. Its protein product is CSVEVGSSSYEQYF.

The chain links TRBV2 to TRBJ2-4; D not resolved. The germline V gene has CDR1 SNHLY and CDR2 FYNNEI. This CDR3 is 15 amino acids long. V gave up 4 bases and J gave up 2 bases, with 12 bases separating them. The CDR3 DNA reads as TGTGCCAGCAGTGGACCAAATGGGACCAAAAACATTCAGTACTTC. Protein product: CASSGPNGTKNIQYF.